This TCR beta chain appears in the sequencing data of a study of cytomegalovirus exposure and HLA in healthy donors. The PCR ran on 60 Vbeta and 13 Jbeta primers. Measured with immunoSEQ multiplex PCR; TCRdb has only the in-frame clones, and not every one. The data hold some 140,000 clones, with over 75% observed a single time. The V gene end was trimmed by 1 base and the J gene end by 6 bases; junction bases not matched to a gene: 7. This CDR3 spans 15 amino acids. Germline loops: CDR1 SGHVS, CDR2 FNYEAQ. Sequencing was carried out using PBMCs. This receptor was obtained from a woman in her fifties or sixties in good health and CMV-seropositive. The rearrangement uses TRBV7-6 and TRBJ1-1, with 8 bases fitting TRBD1. The CDR3: CASSLVGTGGPEAFF. The CDR3 DNA sequence: TGTGCCAGCAGCTTAGTTGGGACAGGAGGACCTGAAGCTTTCTTT.